Sequencing of this T cell receptor beta chain was carried out in a study of blood T cell repertoires in COVID-19. The protocol was immunoSEQ multiplex PCR, while the TCRdb copy is restricted to in-frame clones and leaves out a portion. The data contain a few hundred thousand clones, under 85% of them singletons. The sequence was obtained from a young man who had recovered from COVID-19. The material sequenced was peripheral blood.

In DNA, the CDR3 is TGTGCTAGTGGTTTGGTACGATACAGGGGGTGGTCTAGCGGGGGCCTCACCCAGTACTTC. Translating it yields CASGLVRYRGWSSGGLTQYF. The chain has TRBV12-5 and TRBJ2-5; 10 nucleotides agree with TRBD2. Germline values: CDR1 LGHNT, CDR2 FRNRAP. Unmatched junction bases numbered 21, after V lost 0 bases and J lost 8 bases. The CDR3 sequence is 20 residues long.